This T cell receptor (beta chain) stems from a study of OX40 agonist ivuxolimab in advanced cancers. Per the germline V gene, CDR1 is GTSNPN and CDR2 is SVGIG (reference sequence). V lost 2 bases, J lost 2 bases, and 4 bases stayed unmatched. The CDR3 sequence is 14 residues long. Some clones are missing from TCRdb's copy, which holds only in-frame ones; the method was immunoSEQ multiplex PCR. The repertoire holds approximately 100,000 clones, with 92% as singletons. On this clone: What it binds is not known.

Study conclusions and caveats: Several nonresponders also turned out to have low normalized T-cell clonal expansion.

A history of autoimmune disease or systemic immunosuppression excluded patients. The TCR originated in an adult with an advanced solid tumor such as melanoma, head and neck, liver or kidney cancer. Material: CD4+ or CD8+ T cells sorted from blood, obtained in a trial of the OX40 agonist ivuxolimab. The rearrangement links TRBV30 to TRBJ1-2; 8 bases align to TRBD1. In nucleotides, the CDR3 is TGTGCCTGGAGTCAATGGACAGGGAACTATGGCTACACCTTC. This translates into CAWSQWTGNYGYTF.